A selection of T cell receptor beta chains follows, all from one sample in a study of blood T cell repertoires in COVID-19. Using immunoSEQ multiplex PCR, the repertoire was profiled, and TCRdb retains in-frame clones only, with some absent. The sample includes more than 300,000 clones, around 87% of them seen just once. Material: peripheral blood. These receptors were obtained from a woman between 40 and 55 years old with COVID-19, enrolled during active disease. The CDR3 runs from the conserved cysteine through the conserved F or W. D genes are given only for firm matches. Clone size, where shown, is once, few, many, or a class for clones that have expanded.

.	TRBV5-1	.	TRBJ2-7	TGCGCCAGCAGCTTGATGGGAGGAGAGCAGTACTTC	CASSLMGGEQYF
TRBD1	TRBV5-5	.	TRBJ1-3	TGTGCCAGCAGCTCATACAGGGGTGAAACTGGAAACACCATATATTTT	CASSSYRGETGNTIYF
.	TRBV29-1	.	TRBJ1-1	TGCAGCGTCGACAGGTCCCATCGCACTGAAGCTTTCTTT	CSVDRSHRTEAFF
TRBD1	TRBV10-3	.	TRBJ1-5	TGTGCCATCAGTGCTAGGCAGGGGGATCAGCCCCAGCATTTT	CAISARQGDQPQHF
TRBD1	TRBV2	.	TRBJ2-1	TGTGCCGTAAGGAGGGACAGGAACTACAATGAGCAGTTCTTC	CAVRRDRNYNEQFF
TRBD2	TRBV30	once	TRBJ2-7	TGTGCCTGGAGTGCGGGACTAGCGGGAGACGAGCAGTACTTC	CAWSAGLAGDEQYF
TRBD1	TRBV6-4	.	TRBJ1-4	TGTGCCAGCAGTAGGACAGGATCTGATACCGAAAAACTGTTTTTT	CASSRTGSDTEKLFF
TRBD2	TRBV5-1	.	TRBJ2-7	TGCGCCAGCAGCCCGGGACTAGCGGGGACCTACGAGCAGTACTTC	CASSPGLAGTYEQYF
.	TRBV5-1	.	TRBJ1-2	TGCGCCAGCAGCTTGGCCGCAGGACAGCGTGGCTACACCTTC	CASSLAAGQRGYTF
.	TRBV30	.	TRBJ1-4	TGTGCCTGGAGTGTAGCCATAACCAGGGGAGGGGTAGCTAATGAAAAACTGTTTTTT	CAWSVAITRGGVANEKLFF
TRBD2	TRBV9	.	TRBJ2-3	TGTGCCAGCGGTGTCGTTTCCGGACTAGCAGGCACAGATACGCAGTATTTT	CASGVVSGLAGTDTQYF
.	TRBV5-5	once	TRBJ1-1	TGTGCCAGCAGCTTGGTTGGGGGGGCTGAAGCTTTCTTT	CASSLVGGAEAFF
.	TRBV4-3	.	TRBJ2-2	TGCGCCAGCAGCCGACAGGTGAACACCGGGGAGCTGTTTTTT	CASSRQVNTGELFF
.	TRBV30	.	TRBJ2-6	TGTGCCTGGGGACTCTCTGGGGCCAACGTCCTGACTTTC	CAWGLSGANVLTF
.	TRBV7-9	.	TRBJ2-5	TGTGCCAGCAGCTTGTTAACGGACCAAGAGACCCAGTACTTC	CASSLLTDQETQYF
.	TRBV28	few	TRBJ1-2	TGTGCCAGCAGCCTATACGCGGCAGAGGCTAACTATGGCTACACCTTC	CASSLYAAEANYGYTF
TRBD2	TRBV5-1	once	TRBJ2-7	TGCGCCAGCAGCTTGGATAACGGGAGGACCGGCGAGCAGTACTTC	CASSLDNGRTGEQYF
.	TRBV10-3	.	TRBJ1-4	TGTGCCATCAGTGCGTACGCAGGGGCACTGTTTTTT	CAISAYAGALFF
.	TRBV29-1	.	TRBJ1-1	TGCAGCGTTGAAGATCAGAACACTGAAGCTTTCTTT	CSVEDQNTEAFF
TRBD2	TRBV5-1	.	TRBJ2-2	TGCGCCAGCAGCAGTACTAGCGTCGCCGGGGAGCTGTTTTTT	CASSSTSVAGELFF
.	TRBV6-5	.	TRBJ1-5	TGTGCCAGCGGGCCCGGCACAGATAGCAATCAGCCCCAGCATTTT	CASGPGTDSNQPQHF
.	TRBV9	.	TRBJ2-5	TGTGCCAGCAGCGTAGGCGATCAAGAGACCCAGTACTTC	CASSVGDQETQYF
.	TRBV19	.	TRBJ2-2	TGTGCCAGCAGCCAACAGCCGAACACCGGGGAGCTGTTTTTT	CASSQQPNTGELFF
TRBD2	TRBV5-1	.	TRBJ2-3	TGCGCCAGCAGCCCCGGACTAGCGGATCCAGATACGCAGTATTTT	CASSPGLADPDTQYF
TRBD1	TRBV6-5	.	TRBJ1-2	TGTGCCAGCAGTTCCGGACAGGGGAGGCTCTACACCTTC	CASSSGQGRLYTF
TRBD1	TRBV7-2	.	TRBJ1-1	TGTGCCAGCAGCACCCGACAGGGACTGTACACTGAAGCTTTCTTT	CASSTRQGLYTEAFF
TRBD2	TRBV10-3	.	TRBJ2-1	TGTGCCATCAGGGGACTAGCGGGGGGTAGCTCCTACAATGAGCAGTTCTTC	CAIRGLAGGSSYNEQFF
TRBD2	TRBV5-1	.	TRBJ2-3	TGCGCCAGCAGCTTGCCGACTAGCGGGGGGGCAGATACGCAGTATTTT	CASSLPTSGGADTQYF
TRBD1	TRBV7-7	.	TRBJ2-3	TGTGCTAGCAGCCTCGGGACAGGGGATTCGGATACGCAGTATTTT	CASSLGTGDSDTQYF
TRBD1	TRBV19	.	TRBJ2-3	TGTGCCAGTAGTTCATTACGGGACAGAGGAGATACGCAGTATTTT	CASSSLRDRGDTQYF
.	TRBV7-9	.	TRBJ1-3	TGTGCCAGCAGCCTTGTCCACACTGGAAACACCATATATTTT	CASSLVHTGNTIYF
TRBD1	TRBV10-3	.	TRBJ2-1	TGTGCCATCCGGGACAGGGAGGAAAATGAGCAGTTCTTC	CAIRDREENEQFF
.	TRBV5-4	.	TRBJ1-2	TGTGCCAGCAGCCCAGGGGACCGGGTCTATGGCTACACCTTC	CASSPGDRVYGYTF
TRBD1	TRBV27	.	TRBJ1-5	TGTGCCAGCAGTTTCCGCAGGGGGCTGGGGCCCCAGCATTTT	CASSFRRGLGPQHF
.	TRBV24-1	.	TRBJ2-1	TGTGCCACCTATAAGAAGGAGAGCTCCTACAATGAGCAGTTCTTC	CATYKKESSYNEQFF
.	TRBV5-5	.	TRBJ2-5	TGTGCCAGCAGCTCATGGGCCCAAGAGACCCAGTACTTC	CASSSWAQETQYF
TRBD1	TRBV7-3	.	TRBJ1-1	TGTGCCAGCAGCTCCTCGCCGGGACAGGTGAACACTGAAGCTTTCTTT	CASSSSPGQVNTEAFF
TRBD1	TRBV12-5	.	TRBJ1-1	TGTGCTAGTGGCAATCAGGGGGTTGGGACTGAAGCTTTCTTT	CASGNQGVGTEAFF
TRBD1	TRBV18	once	TRBJ2-5	TGTGCCAGCTCACCAGGGACAGTTCAAGAGACCCAGTACTTC	CASSPGTVQETQYF
.	TRBV7-2	.	TRBJ1-1	TGTGCCACCGCGAACTTTGAAGCTTTCTTT	CATANFEAFF
.	TRBV19	.	TRBJ1-3	TGTGCCAGCTCGACAGCGTACTCTGGAAACACCATATATTTT	CASSTAYSGNTIYF
.	TRBV9	.	TRBJ2-1	TGTGCCAGCAGCAAACAAATAGCGGTTAGCTCCTACAATGAGCAGTTCTTC	CASSKQIAVSSYNEQFF
.	TRBV12-3/TRBV12-4	few	TRBJ1-1	TGTGCCAGCAGTCGCCTCAGGGTAGGTGAAGCTTTCTTT	CASSRLRVGEAFF
TRBD2	TRBV19	.	TRBJ2-7	TGTGCCAGTAGAAGCGGGGCCCCATTCTACGAGCAGTACTTC	CASRSGAPFYEQYF
TRBD1	TRBV7-2	.	TRBJ1-2	TGTGCCAGCAGCCCCAGACAGGGGGCGAACTATGGCTACACCTTC	CASSPRQGANYGYTF
.	TRBV7-9	once	TRBJ2-6	TGTGCCAGCAGCTTCCCCAGGACTGGGGCCAACGTCCTGACTTTC	CASSFPRTGANVLTF
.	TRBV18	.	TRBJ2-3	TGTGCCAGCCCGAAATCTGCGGCGGGTGGCACAGATACGCAGTATTTT	CASPKSAAGGTDTQYF
TRBD1	TRBV6-7	few	TRBJ2-7	TGTGCCAGCAGCGGGACAGGGGGCTACGAGCAGTACTTC	CASSGTGGYEQYF
TRBD1	TRBV4-3	.	TRBJ2-3	TGCGCCAGCAGCCACCAGACAGGGTTGAACACAGATACGCAGTATTTT	CASSHQTGLNTDTQYF
.	TRBV28	.	TRBJ1-2	TGTGCCAGCAGTTATCCGACAGGAGGCGTCTATGGCTACACCTTC	CASSYPTGGVYGYTF
.	TRBV5-1	.	TRBJ2-1	TGCGCCAGCAGCGGTCGGACGGAGGCTTACAATGAGCAGTTCTTC	CASSGRTEAYNEQFF
TRBD1	TRBV28	.	TRBJ1-5	TGTGCCAGCAGTTATGCCGGGACAGGGGGCTTACCGTATAGCAATCAGCCCCAGCATTTT	CASSYAGTGGLPYSNQPQHF
.	TRBV28	once	TRBJ2-5	TGTGCCAGCAGTTTCCCGGGTCTGGAGACCCAGTACTTC	CASSFPGLETQYF